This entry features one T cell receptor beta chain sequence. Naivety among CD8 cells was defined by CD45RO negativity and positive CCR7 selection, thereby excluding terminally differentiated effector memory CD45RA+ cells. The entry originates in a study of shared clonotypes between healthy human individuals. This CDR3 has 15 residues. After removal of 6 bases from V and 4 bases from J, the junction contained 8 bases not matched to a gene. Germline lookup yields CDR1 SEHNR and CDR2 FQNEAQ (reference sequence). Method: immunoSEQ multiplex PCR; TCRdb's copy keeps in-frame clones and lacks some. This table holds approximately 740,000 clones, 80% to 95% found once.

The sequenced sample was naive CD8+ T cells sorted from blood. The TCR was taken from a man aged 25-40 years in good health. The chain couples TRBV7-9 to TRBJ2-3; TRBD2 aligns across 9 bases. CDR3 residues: CASSSAGGAADTQYF. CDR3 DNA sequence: TGTGCCAGCAGTTCGGCGGGGGGGGCCGCAGATACGCAGTATTTT. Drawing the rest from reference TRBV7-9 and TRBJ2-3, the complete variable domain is DTGVSQNPRHKITKRGQNVTFRCDPISEHNRLYWYRQTLGQGPEFLTYFQNEAQLEKSRLLSDRFSAERPKGSFSTLEIQRTEQGDSAMYLCASSSAGGAADTQYFGPGTRLTVL.